These T cell receptor beta chains were read from a single sample in a study of blood T cell repertoires in COVID-19. Sequencing was performed with immunoSEQ multiplex PCR; in TCRdb, only in-frame clones are kept and a portion is missing. There are about 370,000 clones in the sample; approximately 87% occur only once, and about 10% lies in the top ten. What was sequenced was peripheral blood. The receptors were sampled from a woman aged 30 to 39 with COVID-19, enrolled during active disease. Each CDR3 is given with its conserved first and last residue. Each record gives: clone size, D gene, J gene, V gene, CDR3 DNA, CDR3 protein. D genes are given only for firm matches. Where a row states a size, it is once, few, many or the class of an expanded clone; other rows omit it.

once | - | TRBJ1-6 | TRBV7-8 | TGTGCCAGCACCGGGAGTCGAAGTGGGAATTCACCCCTCCACTTT | CASTGSRSGNSPLHF
once | TRBD2 | TRBJ2-1 | TRBV10-3 | TGTGCCACCCACCCGGCTAGCGGGAGAAATGAGCAGTTCTTC | CATHPASGRNEQFF
- | TRBD2 | TRBJ2-7 | TRBV6-6 | TGTGCCAGCAGCCCGCGCGGCCTAGCGGGAGGGCGGGAGCAGTACTTC | CASSPRGLAGGREQYF
- | - | TRBJ2-5 | TRBV10-3 | TGTGCCATCGGGTCGGAGGGAGTAGCCCAAGAGACCCAGTACTTC | CAIGSEGVAQETQYF
- | - | TRBJ2-4 | TRBV28 | TGTGCCAGCAGTTTATTAGGGGGAGTAAGGAACATTCAGTACTTC | CASSLLGGVRNIQYF
once | TRBD1 | TRBJ2-7 | TRBV19 | TGTGCCAGTAGTACTCGGACAGGGGGATCCTACGAGCAGTACTTC | CASSTRTGGSYEQYF
- | TRBD2 | TRBJ2-1 | TRBV30 | TGTGCCTGGAGGGGGACTAGCGGAGCCTACAATGAGCAGTTCTTC | CAWRGTSGAYNEQFF
- | - | TRBJ2-2 | TRBV5-1 | TGCGCCAGCAGCTCCCCAGTCGTTGGGGAGCTGTTTTTT | CASSSPVVGELFF
- | TRBD1 | TRBJ2-2 | TRBV5-4 | TGTGCCAGCAGCTCGAAACAGGGGGCGTCCGAGCTGTTTTTT | CASSSKQGASELFF
- | TRBD1 | TRBJ2-7 | TRBV19 | TGTGCCAGTAACGCCGGGACAGGGGCCTACGAGCAGTACTTC | CASNAGTGAYEQYF
- | - | TRBJ2-1 | TRBV30 | TGTGCCTGGAGTGTACTGCTATACAATGAGCAGTTCTTC | CAWSVLLYNEQFF
once | - | TRBJ2-6 | TRBV19 | TGTGCCAGTAGAGGGGCTACCTCTGGGGCCAACGTCCTGACTTTC | CASRGATSGANVLTF
- | TRBD1 | TRBJ1-2 | TRBV6-4 | TGTGCCAGCAGTGGAACAGGGGGCGGCTACACCTTC | CASSGTGGGYTF
- | TRBD2 | TRBJ2-7 | TRBV11-2 | TGTGCCAGCAGCACCGGGACTAGCGGGAGTAACGAGCAGTACTTC | CASSTGTSGSNEQYF
few | - | TRBJ1-1 | TRBV30 | TGTGCCTGGAGTGTACCATGGCTGAACACTGAAGCTTTCTTT | CAWSVPWLNTEAFF
- | - | TRBJ2-7 | TRBV7-8 | TGTGCCAGCAGCTTAGACGGGAGAGCTATCGAGCAGTACTTC | CASSLDGRAIEQYF
- | - | TRBJ1-5 | TRBV2 | TGTGCCAGCTGGGAGGGGGGGAATCAGCCCCAGCATTTT | CASWEGGNQPQHF
- | TRBD1 | TRBJ1-1 | TRBV6-2/TRBV6-3 | TGTGCCAGCAGTTACTCTCCGGACAGGTCCATGAACACTGAAGCTTTCTTT | CASSYSPDRSMNTEAFF
- | TRBD1 | TRBJ2-1 | TRBV6-5 | TGTGCCAGCAGAAACACAGGGGGCCATGAGCAGTTCTTC | CASRNTGGHEQFF
- | - | TRBJ1-5 | TRBV27 | TGTGCCAGCAGGCCTGGACAGTTCTATAGCAATCAGCCCCAGCATTTT | CASRPGQFYSNQPQHF
- | - | TRBJ2-1 | TRBV7-3 | TGTGCCAGCAGCTCGCTGGGGGGTGCACAGCATGAGCAGTTCTTC | CASSSLGGAQHEQFF
- | - | TRBJ1-1 | TRBV28 | TGTGCCAGCAGGGACAGAATGAACACTGAAGCTTTCTTT | CASRDRMNTEAFF
- | - | TRBJ2-7 | TRBV4-1 | TGCGCCAGCAGCCGAGGAAACTCCTACGAGCAGTACTTC | CASSRGNSYEQYF
- | TRBD1 | TRBJ2-7 | TRBV7-2 | TGTGCCAGCAGCCCGGACAGGCCCTCCTACGAGCAGTACTTC | CASSPDRPSYEQYF
many | - | TRBJ2-3 | TRBV7-9 | TGTGCCAGCAGCTTAGAGGGGAGCACAGATACGCAGTATTTT | CASSLEGSTDTQYF
- | - | TRBJ2-2 | TRBV24-1 | TGTGCCACCAGTCCGGGAGTAGTGTTATCCGGGGAGCTGTTTTTT | CATSPGVVLSGELFF
- | - | TRBJ1-1 | TRBV4-3 | TGCGCCAGCAGCCTCCACCCGGGGGACACTGAAGCTTTCTTT | CASSLHPGDTEAFF
- | TRBD1 | TRBJ2-5 | TRBV5-6 | TGTGCCAGCAGCCTGGAGGGGACAGGGTCGCAGACCCAGTACTTC | CASSLEGTGSQTQYF
- | - | TRBJ1-1 | TRBV14 | TGTGCCAGCAGCCAAGATTGGGGCGACACTGAAGCTTTCTTT | CASSQDWGDTEAFF
many | TRBD1 | TRBJ2-5 | TRBV3-1/TRBV3-2 | TGTGCCAGCAGCGCAGGGGGAACGGCAGGGGAGACCCAGTACTTC | CASSAGGTAGETQYF
- | TRBD1 | TRBJ1-6 | TRBV9 | TGTGCCAGCAGCGTACAGGGGGATTCACCCCTCCACTTT | CASSVQGDSPLHF
- | TRBD2 | TRBJ2-7 | TRBV7-9 | TGTGCCAGCAGCTCCACCCTACTAGCGAACGAGCAGTACTTC | CASSSTLLANEQYF
- | - | TRBJ2-5 | TRBV5-4 | TGTGCCAGCAGCTTGCGGGAGCGGGAGACCCAGTACTTC | CASSLRERETQYF
- | TRBD2 | TRBJ2-7 | TRBV4-1 | TGCGCCAGCAGCCCTAATGCAGCACTAGCGGTTTACGAGCAGTACTTC | CASSPNAALAVYEQYF
- | - | TRBJ2-3 | TRBV4-3 | TGCGCCAGCAGCCAAGATTCCCCCAGTTGGGATACGCAGTATTTT | CASSQDSPSWDTQYF
- | - | TRBJ2-7 | TRBV2 | TGTGCCAGCAGTGAATGGCTCCCCCCTTACGAGCAGTACTTC | CASSEWLPPYEQYF
- | TRBD2 | TRBJ2-7 | TRBV7-7 | TGTGCTAGCAGCCCCGGAGCGGGAGTAAGCTACGAGCAGTACTTC | CASSPGAGVSYEQYF
- | TRBD1 | TRBJ1-4 | TRBV9 | TGTGCCAGCAGCGTAGGAGACAGGGAACTGTTTTTT | CASSVGDRELFF
- | TRBD1 | TRBJ2-6 | TRBV28 | TGTGCCAGCAGTTTTTGGGACAGAAGCTCTGGGGCCAACGTCCTGACTTTC | CASSFWDRSSGANVLTF